The 6 T cell receptor beta chains presented below share a single source sample, sequenced in a study of cytomegalovirus exposure and HLA in healthy donors. Amplification used 60 Vbeta primers and 13 Jbeta primers. The assay was immunoSEQ multiplex PCR, and TCRdb's table has in-frame clones only and misses some. The sample holds roughly 170,000 clones, 70% to 80% seen once. The sample consisted of PBMCs. These receptors all come from a female donor in good health and CMV-seronegative.

This clone has a handful of counts. CDR3 region: CASSLVAGFYQPQHF. CDR3 coding DNA: TGTGCCAGCAGCTTAGTAGCAGGGTTTTATCAGCCCCAGCATTTT. The chain carries TRBV7-9 and TRBJ1-5; weak D call: TRBD1 (5 bases). The germline V gene has CDR1 SEHNR and CDR2 FQNEAQ (reference sequence). The CDR3 runs 15 residues. V was pared by 1 base and J by 5 bases, with 12 bases between.

This clone was seen more than once but under ten times. The V call is TRBV28, the J call TRBJ2-1, with 9 nucleotides matching TRBD2. Germline V lookup: CDR1 MDHEN, CDR2 SYDVKM. J lost 7 bases, V lost 8 bases, and 9 bases had no gene match. There are 14 residues in the CDR3. The CDR3 bases are TGTGCCAGCGGAGGCGGGGGGGCCTGGAATGAGCAGTTCTTC. Protein product: CASGGGGAWNEQFF.

The CDR3 protein is CASRTGASNTEAFF. CDR3 bases: TGTGCCAGCCGGACAGGGGCCTCGAACACTGAAGCTTTCTTT. The chain couples TRBV6-6 to TRBJ1-1, with TRBD1 matching over 9 bases. The CDR3 covers 14 residues. V lost 8 bases, J lost 1 base, and 5 bases stayed unmatched. Germline CDR1 reads MNHNY; CDR2 reads SVGAGI (reference sequence).

For this clone: Its ends do not fully match the called genes, so a read error is possible. The chain uses TRBV6-1 and TRBJ2-6, with D possibly TRBD1 on 5 matching bases. CDR1 MNHNS and CDR2 SASEGT come from the germline V gene. The CDR3 is 15 residues long. CDR3 DNA: TGTGCCAGCAGCCCCGATCTCTCTGGGGCCAACGGCCTGACTTTC. It translates to CASSPDLSGANGLTF.

This clone came up a few times. The chain is built from TRBV4-1 and TRBJ2-1; 10 bases fit TRBD2. Germline V gene lookup returns CDR1 MGHRA and CDR2 YSYEKL. This CDR3 comprises 17 residues. V trimming: 2 bases; J trimming: 9 bases; junction bases outside the gene matches: 13. The CDR3 region is CASSQPRTQRGGVEQFF. The CDR3 region has the DNA TGCGCCAGCAGCCAACCGAGGACCCAGCGGGGGGGAGTTGAGCAGTTCTTC.

The CDR3 sequence is CASSRDSGSYEQYF. The CDR3 coding sequence is TGCGCCAGCTCTCGGGACAGCGGGAGCTACGAGCAGTACTTC. The rearrangement uses TRBV5-1 and TRBJ2-7, with D possibly being TRBD2 (8 bases). This CDR3 has 14 amino acids. Germline assignment: CDR1 SGHRS and CDR2 YFSETQ. V lost 7 bases and J lost 3, with 17 bases in between.